A single T cell receptor (beta chain) is shown here with its context. Its matching antigen is unknown. This record belongs to a study of beta chain features in type 1 diabetes. Study findings and constraints: Shortening of TCRB CDR3s, moderate but significant, appeared in all four CD4+ subsets of Type 1 diabetes patients.

A sort by CD45RO/CCR7/CD25/CD127/CD95/CD27 yielded CD4+ naive, central memory, regulatory and stem cell-like memory cells. Germline assignment: CDR1 SGHRS and CDR2 YFSETQ. With 2 bases clipped from V and 4 bases from J, the junction kept 8 bases outside the gene matches. The CDR3 spans 16 residues. Every bit of the isolated RNA underwent reverse transcription, so sequencing read expressed TCRB transcripts. TCRdb keeps only in-frame clones here, not all; method: immunoSEQ multiplex PCR. There are 120,000 to 150,000 clones in the sample; about 13% occur only once, and 1.3% lies in the top ten. The gene calls are TRBV5-1 and TRBJ2-1, with 8 positions matching TRBD1. This receptor was obtained from a young man with type 1 diabetes. What was sequenced was central memory CD4+ T cells from blood. The CDR3 DNA reads TGCGCCAGCAGCTTTGGCGCAGGGGGCGCGTACAATGAGCAGTTCTTC. Its protein is CASSFGAGGAYNEQFF.